This T cell receptor beta chain was sequenced for a study of CD8 T cells in ankylosing spondylitis. TCRdb recomputed calls from the 5' RACE reads with MiXCR, one row per CDR3 protein. The repertoire holds some 840,000 distinct CDR3 sequences, with 12% as singletons. This CDR3 has 14 residues. Germline CDR1 reads DFQATT; CDR2 reads SNEGSKA (reference sequence). V lost 6 bases, J lost 0 bases, and 12 bases lay in between. As concerns this clonotype: Its antigen is not identified.

Notes on the study in general: A TCR beta motif of 7 to 9 highly homologous variants seemed to mark ankylosing spondylitis blood.

Sequencing input: blood, either unsorted or a sorted T cell fraction (not recorded which). This TCR derives from a male donor with ankylosing spondylitis. This chain connects TRBV20-1 to TRBJ2-4, with a weak D call TRBD1 (5 bases). CDR3 DNA: TGCAGTGCCAGGGATCGCATAGCCAAAAACATTCAGTACTTC. Translating gives CSARDRIAKNIQYF.